This section outlines one T cell receptor (beta chain) sequence together with its context. Its antigen has not been determined. Nothing much larger sits one base from this clone, and base qualities are not available. Focal radiation therapy combined with CTLA-4 blockade (ipilimumab) was tested in patients with chemo-refractory metastatic non-small-cell lung cancer. CDR1 and CDR2, looked up from the germline V gene, are SGHVS and FNYEAQ. For this chain, trimming is 5 bases at the V end and 0 bases at the J end, and the number of junction bases without a gene match is 7. From the cysteine up to the phenylalanine, the CDR3 has a length of 16 residues. The entry retains the CDR3 DNA only, 48 bases that are in frame from base 1. The sample is drawn from a study of radiotherapy plus CTLA-4 blockade in lung cancer (dated by TCRdb to 2016 to 2019). Context from the whole study: Objective responses occurred in 15% to 20% of enrolled patients, and around 30% achieved disease control.

Library creation used the immunoSEQ multiplex PCR assay. Here the immuneACCESS table is served through TCRdb, limited to in-frame sequences with V and J called. Missing clones are a known gap in these copies; in checked studies unresolved V genes cover under half, and the rest lacks a known reason. This sample is represented by approximately 97,000 clones; roughly 85% of them were singletons. Clones ranked in the top ten supply roughly 0.84% of the sample. What the study reported, not specific to this receptor: Increased serum interferon-beta after radiation, together with early dynamic changes in blood T cell clones, were reported to be the strongest predictors of response. After treatment with radiotherapy and ipilimumab, TCR clones that came from tumors expanded in the peripheral blood.

The chain is encoded by TRBV7-6 joined to TRBJ1-5; the central 7 bases match TRBD1. The material was peripheral blood, obtained from a patient treated with radiotherapy plus ipilimumab. This clonotype originated in a human donor with non-small cell lung cancer who had stable disease on radiotherapy plus ipilimumab. The sequence in DNA is TGTGCCAGCAGCCCAGGGACAGTCTATAGCAATCAGCCCCAGCATTTT. Translation gives CASSPGTVYSNQPQHF. The variable domain in full, with residues beyond the CDR3 obtained from the reference TRBV7-6 and TRBJ1-5 genes, is GAGVSQSPRYKVTKRGQDVALRCDPISGHVSLYWYRQALGQGPEFLTYFNYEAQQDKSGLPNDRFSAERPEGSISTLTIQRTEQRDSAMYRCASSPGTVYSNQPQHFGDGTRLSIL.